These T cell receptor beta chains were read from a single sample in a study of response to subunit inactivated influenza vaccine. TCRdb reprocessed the RT-PCR reads via MiXCR and lists one record per CDR3 protein. The table lists roughly 760,000 distinct CDR3 sequences, about 20% of them singletons, with 10% to 13% in the top ten. This specimen was PBMCs from blood, taken roughly 5 days after vaccination. These receptor sequences come from a man aged 45-65 years who received an inactivated influenza vaccine. Each CDR3 is given with its conserved first and last residue. Fields, in order: J gene, V gene, CDR3 length, CDR3 protein.

j_call: TRBJ1-1; v_call: TRBV3-1; cdr3_length: 16; cdr3_aa: CASSQDRRPEGTEAFF
j_call: TRBJ2-1; v_call: TRBV6-1; cdr3_length: 16; cdr3_aa: CASSKGGGLTYNEQFF
j_call: TRBJ2-2; v_call: TRBV12-3/TRBV12-4; cdr3_length: 14; cdr3_aa: CASSPFTGTGELFF
j_call: TRBJ2-3; v_call: TRBV3-1; cdr3_length: 15; cdr3_aa: CASNIGGRAGDTQYF
j_call: TRBJ2-1; v_call: TRBV20-1; cdr3_length: 14; cdr3_aa: CSARRGTSGGEQFF
j_call: TRBJ2-5; v_call: TRBV12-3/TRBV12-4; cdr3_length: 13; cdr3_aa: CASSLGEWETQYF
j_call: TRBJ2-2; v_call: TRBV5-1; cdr3_length: 13; cdr3_aa: CASSWTETGELFF
j_call: TRBJ2-3; v_call: TRBV20-1; cdr3_length: 15; cdr3_aa: CSARDWGTSADTQYF
j_call: TRBJ2-3; v_call: TRBV6-1; cdr3_length: 18; cdr3_aa: CASRRTATSGGATDTQYF
j_call: TRBJ2-1; v_call: TRBV20-1; cdr3_length: 13; cdr3_aa: CSARSPRYNEQFF
j_call: TRBJ2-7; v_call: TRBV7-9; cdr3_length: 11; cdr3_aa: CASRVGSEQYF
j_call: TRBJ1-3; v_call: TRBV12-3/TRBV12-4; cdr3_length: 14; cdr3_aa: CASRDGPSGNTIYF
j_call: TRBJ2-2; v_call: TRBV9; cdr3_length: 17; cdr3_aa: CASSDAGDLANTGELFF
j_call: TRBJ1-1; v_call: TRBV4-1; cdr3_length: 15; cdr3_aa: CASSSQGAGGTEAFF
j_call: TRBJ1-1; v_call: TRBV28; cdr3_length: 14; cdr3_aa: CASSFNEDIPEAFF
j_call: TRBJ2-3; v_call: TRBV5-1; cdr3_length: 16; cdr3_aa: CASSLEPSGNTDTQYF
j_call: TRBJ2-1; v_call: TRBV12-3/TRBV12-4; cdr3_length: 17; cdr3_aa: CASRPPPPSARYNEQFF
j_call: TRBJ2-5; v_call: TRBV7-2; cdr3_length: 17; cdr3_aa: CASSISYVASGQETQYF
j_call: TRBJ2-1; v_call: TRBV10-3; cdr3_length: 15; cdr3_aa: CAISDLGRGDNEQFF
j_call: TRBJ1-4; v_call: TRBV7-9; cdr3_length: 16; cdr3_aa: CASSLMVGGTNEKLFF
j_call: TRBJ2-7; v_call: TRBV2; cdr3_length: 14; cdr3_aa: CASRDALTSYEQYF
j_call: TRBJ1-5; v_call: TRBV29-1; cdr3_length: 13; cdr3_aa: CSAGGGYNQPQHF
j_call: TRBJ2-2; v_call: TRBV7-2; cdr3_length: 15; cdr3_aa: CASNFGRGGTGELFF
j_call: TRBJ2-5; v_call: TRBV14; cdr3_length: 15; cdr3_aa: CASSQGTYQGETQYF
j_call: TRBJ2-1; v_call: TRBV5-5; cdr3_length: 15; cdr3_aa: CASSLELAGVEEQFF
j_call: TRBJ1-2; v_call: TRBV7-2; cdr3_length: 15; cdr3_aa: CASSLVAGGGYGYTF
j_call: TRBJ2-1; v_call: TRBV20-1; cdr3_length: 15; cdr3_aa: CSARESRATYNEQFF
j_call: TRBJ2-3; v_call: TRBV2; cdr3_length: 16; cdr3_aa: CASRRTSGTSTDTQYF
j_call: TRBJ2-1; v_call: TRBV7-8; cdr3_length: 15; cdr3_aa: CASSQLAGAHNEQFF
j_call: TRBJ2-7; v_call: TRBV20-1; cdr3_length: 16; cdr3_aa: CSARDLGTGGFDEQYF
j_call: TRBJ2-7; v_call: TRBV28; cdr3_length: 16; cdr3_aa: CASSTGQLGLQYEQYF
j_call: TRBJ2-1; v_call: TRBV4-2; cdr3_length: 14; cdr3_aa: CASSQAQGGNEQFF
j_call: TRBJ2-1; v_call: TRBV20-1; cdr3_length: 14; cdr3_aa: CSASLGPSYTEQFF
j_call: TRBJ1-1; v_call: TRBV12-3/TRBV12-4; cdr3_length: 15; cdr3_aa: CASSRTSDRNTEAFF
j_call: TRBJ2-3; v_call: TRBV9; cdr3_length: 16; cdr3_aa: CASSAPLAGVTDTQYF
j_call: TRBJ2-1; v_call: TRBV5-1; cdr3_length: 16; cdr3_aa: CASSLARAGGYNEQFF
j_call: TRBJ2-1; v_call: TRBV5-5; cdr3_length: 17; cdr3_aa: CASSLWEGAESYNEQFF
j_call: TRBJ2-5; v_call: TRBV5-1; cdr3_length: 16; cdr3_aa: CASSLARGGRGETQYF
j_call: TRBJ2-1; v_call: TRBV5-4; cdr3_length: 16; cdr3_aa: CASSLGGGGIYNEQFF
j_call: TRBJ1-5; v_call: TRBV7-8; cdr3_length: 16; cdr3_aa: CASSPRGTGFNQPQHF
j_call: TRBJ2-1; v_call: TRBV7-2; cdr3_length: 15; cdr3_aa: CASSPGLAGSDEQFF
j_call: TRBJ2-4; v_call: TRBV5-5; cdr3_length: 14; cdr3_aa: CASRVPGGRNIQYF
j_call: TRBJ2-1; v_call: TRBV10-3; cdr3_length: 15; cdr3_aa: CAISESGRNYNEQFF
j_call: TRBJ2-1; v_call: TRBV5-1; cdr3_length: 15; cdr3_aa: CASSLQGVGYNEQFF
j_call: TRBJ1-2; v_call: TRBV29-1; cdr3_length: 16; cdr3_aa: CSVTKIPTGLDYGYTF
j_call: TRBJ1-2; v_call: TRBV29-1; cdr3_length: 17; cdr3_aa: CSVEEMKWGAVDHGYTF